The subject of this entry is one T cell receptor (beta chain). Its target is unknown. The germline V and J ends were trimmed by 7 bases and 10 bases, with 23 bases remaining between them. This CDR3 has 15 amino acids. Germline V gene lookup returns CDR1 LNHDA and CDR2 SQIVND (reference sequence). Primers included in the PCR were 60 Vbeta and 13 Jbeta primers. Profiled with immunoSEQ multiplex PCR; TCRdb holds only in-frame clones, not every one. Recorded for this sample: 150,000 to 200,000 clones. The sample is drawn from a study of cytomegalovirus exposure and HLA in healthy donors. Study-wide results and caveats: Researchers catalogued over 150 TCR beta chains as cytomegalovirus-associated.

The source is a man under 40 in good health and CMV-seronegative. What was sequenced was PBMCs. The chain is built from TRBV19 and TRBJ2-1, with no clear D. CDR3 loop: CASTPGTAGGREQFF. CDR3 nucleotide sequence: TGTGCCAGTACACCCGGCACGGCAGGTGGTAGGGAGCAGTTCTTC.